This paragraph reports one TCR beta chain. These data come from a study of blood T cell repertoires in COVID-19. Turning to the study itself: From the United States, Italy and Spain came samples of acute and convalescent COVID-19. In each case, the material was cDNA or gDNA derived from T cells, B-cell-depleted T cells, or PBMCs.

The table came from immunoSEQ multiplex PCR; TCRdb's copy has only in-frame clones and leaves some out. The profile shows hundreds of thousands of clones, 85% to 90% of them singletons. Germline V gene sequence: CDR1 MDHEN, CDR2 SYDVKM. The CDR3 runs 14 residues. V lost 7 bases and J 1 base, leaving 13 bases between the germline ends. This sequence originates from a man aged 25 to 40 who had recovered from COVID-19. The sequencing sample was made of PBMCs or T cells enriched from blood (not recorded which). The V gene is TRBV28, the J gene TRBJ1-2, with a possible D match to TRBD1 (6 bases). This CDR3 is CASTSGGLNYGYTF. The CDR3 nucleotides are TGTGCCAGCACCTCCGGGGGGCTTAACTATGGCTACACCTTC.